The rows below give T cell receptor beta chains drawn from one sample of a study of T cell repertoires in cytomegalovirus infection. TCRdb re-called the reads through MiXCR, storing one row per CDR3 protein. In the table there are 160,000 or so distinct CDR3 sequences, less than 25% of which are singletons. Sequencing was done on a sample of PBMCs. Every receptor here comes from a human donor in good health (CMV status not recorded). Some clones in this sample may be carry-over from other donors' samples. CDR3s include the opening cysteine and the closing phenylalanine or tryptophan. Each record gives: clone size, J gene, V gene, D gene, CDR3 DNA, CDR3 protein. The D gene is left open where the match is weak. Not all rows give a size; the values are once, few, many and, for expanded clones, a class.

clone_size: -
j_call: TRBJ2-5
v_call: TRBV6-8
d_call: TRBD1
cdr3_nt: TGTGCCAGCACCGACGGACAGGATGTGGAGACCCAGTACTTC
cdr3_aa: CASTDGQDVETQYF

clone_size: -
j_call: TRBJ2-2
v_call: TRBV7-2
d_call: TRBD2
cdr3_nt: TGTGCCAGCAGTTTTAGCGGGACGAACACCGGGGAGCTGTTTTTT
cdr3_aa: CASSFSGTNTGELFF

clone_size: few
j_call: TRBJ1-4
v_call: TRBV12-3/TRBV12-4
d_call: -
cdr3_nt: TGTGCCAGCAGTTTCTCCGGGCAGTTTAATGAAAAACTGTTTTTT
cdr3_aa: CASSFSGQFNEKLFF

clone_size: few
j_call: TRBJ2-7
v_call: TRBV11-2
d_call: -
cdr3_nt: TGTGCCAGCAGCTTATGGGGGGCGCAGGACGAGCAGTACTTC
cdr3_aa: CASSLWGAQDEQYF

clone_size: few
j_call: TRBJ1-6
v_call: TRBV9
d_call: -
cdr3_nt: TGTGCCAGCAGCGTAGGGGCAGTGAATTCACCCCTCCACTTT
cdr3_aa: CASSVGAVNSPLHF

clone_size: -
j_call: TRBJ1-2
v_call: TRBV20-1
d_call: -
cdr3_nt: TGCAGTGCTACCGGGACGGACTTCTATGGCTACACCTTC
cdr3_aa: CSATGTDFYGYTF

clone_size: -
j_call: TRBJ1-2
v_call: TRBV4-2
d_call: TRBD1
cdr3_nt: TGTGCCAGCAGCCAAGATCGACAGGGGGTGATTGGCTACACCTTC
cdr3_aa: CASSQDRQGVIGYTF

clone_size: -
j_call: TRBJ2-3
v_call: TRBV14
d_call: -
cdr3_nt: TGTGCCAGCAGCCAAGATTCGGCGGGGACGAGCACAGATACGCAGTATTTT
cdr3_aa: CASSQDSAGTSTDTQYF

clone_size: many
j_call: TRBJ1-6
v_call: TRBV7-2
d_call: -
cdr3_nt: TGTGCCAGCAGCCTCTCCCGGACAGCTTATAATTCACCCCTCCACTTT
cdr3_aa: CASSLSRTAYNSPLHF

clone_size: -
j_call: TRBJ1-3
v_call: TRBV5-6
d_call: -
cdr3_nt: TGTGCCAGCAGCAACCTGGGACCGAGCTCTGGAAACACCATATATTTT
cdr3_aa: CASSNLGPSSGNTIYF

clone_size: many
j_call: TRBJ2-1
v_call: TRBV7-9
d_call: TRBD2
cdr3_nt: TGTGCCAGCAGCTTAGCCGGCGGGGGGATCTACAATGAGCAGTTCTTC
cdr3_aa: CASSLAGGGIYNEQFF

clone_size: -
j_call: TRBJ1-4
v_call: TRBV15
d_call: -
cdr3_nt: TGTGCCACCAGCAGGGGACGGGAAAAACTGTTTTTT
cdr3_aa: CATSRGREKLFF

clone_size: -
j_call: TRBJ1-1
v_call: TRBV7-9
d_call: TRBD1
cdr3_nt: TGTGCCAGCAGCTTACCGGACAGGGAGAACACTGAAGCTTTCTTT
cdr3_aa: CASSLPDRENTEAFF

clone_size: -
j_call: TRBJ1-3
v_call: TRBV4-3
d_call: -
cdr3_nt: TGCGCCAGCAGCCAACCCAGGTCAGGAAACACCATATATTTT
cdr3_aa: CASSQPRSGNTIYF

clone_size: many
j_call: TRBJ1-1
v_call: TRBV7-2
d_call: -
cdr3_nt: TGTGCCAGCAGCTTAATTGGGGGCCCGAACACTGAAGCTTTCTTT
cdr3_aa: CASSLIGGPNTEAFF

clone_size: many
j_call: TRBJ1-2
v_call: TRBV7-8
d_call: TRBD1
cdr3_nt: TGTGCCAGCAGCTCGGCGGACAGGAGTGGCTACACCTTC
cdr3_aa: CASSSADRSGYTF

clone_size: -
j_call: TRBJ2-1
v_call: TRBV20-1
d_call: -
cdr3_nt: TGCAGTGCTAATAGCGGAGTTAGGAGTGAGCAGTTCTTC
cdr3_aa: CSANSGVRSEQFF

clone_size: -
j_call: TRBJ1-5
v_call: TRBV19
d_call: TRBD1
cdr3_nt: TGTGCCAGTAGTAATCTTAACAGGGGGTTGAATCAGCCCCAGCATTTT
cdr3_aa: CASSNLNRGLNQPQHF

clone_size: -
j_call: TRBJ1-5
v_call: TRBV28
d_call: TRBD1
cdr3_nt: TGTGCCAGCAGTTCCGGGACAGGGAGGAATCAGCCCCAGCATTTT
cdr3_aa: CASSSGTGRNQPQHF

clone_size: many
j_call: TRBJ2-7
v_call: TRBV7-9
d_call: -
cdr3_nt: TGTGCCAGCAGCGAGACAGGCTACGAGCAGTACTTC
cdr3_aa: CASSETGYEQYF

clone_size: few
j_call: TRBJ2-7
v_call: TRBV6-1
d_call: TRBD2
cdr3_nt: TGTGCCAGCAGGCCCCTCGCTAGCGGGACCTTTTACGAGCAGTACTTC
cdr3_aa: CASRPLASGTFYEQYF

clone_size: many
j_call: TRBJ2-1
v_call: TRBV7-2
d_call: TRBD2
cdr3_nt: TGTGCCAGCAGCTCCCGGGGAGCGGGAGCTGGTGGGGAGCAGTTCTTC
cdr3_aa: CASSSRGAGAGGEQFF

clone_size: few
j_call: TRBJ2-7
v_call: TRBV29-1
d_call: TRBD2
cdr3_nt: TGCAGCGTTGCGAGTCGGGAGGGCCGGTACGAGCAGTACTTC
cdr3_aa: CSVASREGRYEQYF

clone_size: few
j_call: TRBJ1-5
v_call: TRBV2
d_call: -
cdr3_nt: TGTGCTAGCAGTACGACCGATCAGCCCCAGCATTTT
cdr3_aa: CASSTTDQPQHF

clone_size: few
j_call: TRBJ2-1
v_call: TRBV12-3/TRBV12-4
d_call: -
cdr3_nt: TGTGCCAGCAGTTCCAGGGGCGATGAGCAGTTCTTC
cdr3_aa: CASSSRGDEQFF

clone_size: -
j_call: TRBJ1-1
v_call: TRBV7-3
d_call: -
cdr3_nt: TGTGCCAGCAGCTTTTCCGGGGAGAACACTGAAGCTTACTTT
cdr3_aa: CASSFSGENTEAYF

clone_size: many
j_call: TRBJ2-5
v_call: TRBV7-2
d_call: TRBD1
cdr3_nt: TGTGCCAGCAGCCCAGCCGGGACAGGCCAAGAGACCCAGTACTTC
cdr3_aa: CASSPAGTGQETQYF

clone_size: few
j_call: TRBJ2-2
v_call: TRBV28
d_call: TRBD2
cdr3_nt: TGTGCCAGCAGCCCCGGACTAGCGGGAGGGCCCTCGACCGGGGAGCTGTTTTTT
cdr3_aa: CASSPGLAGGPSTGELFF

clone_size: -
j_call: TRBJ2-7
v_call: TRBV14
d_call: TRBD2
cdr3_nt: TGTGCCAGCAGCCAGAGACTAGCGGGAGGAAACTCCTACGAGCAGTACTTC
cdr3_aa: CASSQRLAGGNSYEQYF

clone_size: many
j_call: TRBJ2-5
v_call: TRBV7-3
d_call: -
cdr3_nt: TGTGCCAGCAGCTTAACCGGACTGGGTGGACAAGAGACCCAGTACTTC
cdr3_aa: CASSLTGLGGQETQYF

clone_size: once
j_call: TRBJ2-7
v_call: TRBV20-1
d_call: TRBD1
cdr3_nt: TGCAGCGCTAAGGACAGGGTTTTTGGCTACGAGCAGTACTTC
cdr3_aa: CSAKDRVFGYEQYF

clone_size: -
j_call: TRBJ1-5
v_call: TRBV7-2
d_call: -
cdr3_nt: TGTGCCAGCAGCTCGAACGGAAAGGGTAATCAGCCCCAGAATTTT
cdr3_aa: CASSSNGKGNQPQNF

clone_size: few
j_call: TRBJ1-4
v_call: TRBV5-5
d_call: -
cdr3_nt: TGTGCCAGCAGCTCCGGGGCGGGATATAATGAAAAACTGTTTTTT
cdr3_aa: CASSSGAGYNEKLFF

clone_size: many
j_call: TRBJ1-4
v_call: TRBV7-4
d_call: -
cdr3_nt: TGTGCCAGCAGCTACATTGGGAGGGCGAATGAAAAACTGTTTTTT
cdr3_aa: CASSYIGRANEKLFF

clone_size: few
j_call: TRBJ1-1
v_call: TRBV7-3
d_call: -
cdr3_nt: TGTGCCAGCAGCTTAACGGGAGAGGGGGGGAACACTGAAGCTTTCTTT
cdr3_aa: CASSLTGEGGNTEAFF

clone_size: -
j_call: TRBJ1-3
v_call: TRBV18
d_call: -
cdr3_nt: TGTGCCAGCTCACCACCTAAGGGGTCGGATGGAAACACCATATATTTT
cdr3_aa: CASSPPKGSDGNTIYF

clone_size: many
j_call: TRBJ1-3
v_call: TRBV7-6
d_call: -
cdr3_nt: TGTGCCAGCAGCTTAGAAGGCAGGGCTGGAAACACCATATATTTT
cdr3_aa: CASSLEGRAGNTIYF

clone_size: many
j_call: TRBJ1-3
v_call: TRBV7-3
d_call: -
cdr3_nt: TGTGCCAGCAGCTTATCGGGCCGATCTGGAAACACCATATATTTT
cdr3_aa: CASSLSGRSGNTIYF

clone_size: few
j_call: TRBJ1-6
v_call: TRBV7-9
d_call: -
cdr3_nt: TGTGCCAGCAGCTTACATGATAATTCACCCCTCCACTTT
cdr3_aa: CASSLHDNSPLHF

clone_size: few
j_call: TRBJ2-7
v_call: TRBV7-9
d_call: -
cdr3_nt: TGTGCCAGCAGCTTCCCATCGGGGACGGCCTACGAGCAGTACTTC
cdr3_aa: CASSFPSGTAYEQYF